The 19 T cell receptor beta chains below come from one sample, sequenced in a study of identical twins. TCRdb recomputed calls from the 5' RACE reads with MiXCR, one row per CDR3 protein. The table lists 690,000 or so distinct CDR3 sequences, 8.6% of them singletons, with around 0.98% in the top ten. The same sample was also used in a study of yellow fever vaccine responses in identical twins.

Sequencing was done on a sample of PBMCs. Receptors were obtained from a woman under 30 in good health.

This clonotype appeared many times. The chain couples TRBV4-1 to TRBJ2-7, with 9 bases aligning to TRBD1. J was trimmed by 3 bases and V by 2 bases; bases with no gene match: 5. This CDR3 spans 15 amino acids. Looked up from germline, CDR1 is MGHRA and CDR2 is YSYEKL. Here the CDR3 DNA reads TGCGCCAGCAGCCAACCGGGACAGGGCTTCTACGAGCAGTACTTC. Its translation: CASSQPGQGFYEQYF.

This clonotype was recorded at least ten times. The chain is built from TRBV12-3 or TRBV12-4 and TRBJ2-1; no reliable D call. The V end lost 6 bases, the J end lost 9 bases, and 15 bases lay between the germline ends. This CDR3 has 13 residues. CDR3 sequence: CASRSKKGGEQFF. The CDR3, as DNA: TGTGCCAGCAGGTCGAAAAAGGGTGGTGAGCAGTTCTTC.

This clonotype appeared once. The genes are TRBV5-6 and TRBJ2-7; tentatively, D is TRBD1 or TRBD2 (8 bases each). Trimming took off 7 bases at V and 9 bases at J, with 26 bases between the two ends. The length of the CDR3 is 15 residues. In germline, CDR1 is SGHDT, CDR2 YYEEEE. DNA of the CDR3: TGTGCCAGCGGATTGGGACAGGTGGCGGGAGGAGGGCAGTACTTC. Amino acid sequence: CASGLGQVAGGGQYF.

This clonotype was recorded a few times. This chain connects TRBV24-1 to TRBJ2-5; 7 positions agree with TRBD1. The V gene's germline CDR1 is KGHDR and CDR2 SFDVKD. Trimming at V came to 4 bases and at J to 2 bases, leaving 6 bases not matched to a gene. The CDR3 spans 15 residues. The CDR3 DNA reads TGTGCCACCAGTGAACTACAGGGGCTACAAGAGACCCAGTACTTC. Its protein is CATSELQGLQETQYF.

V is TRBV28 and J is TRBJ2-2, with D possibly being TRBD1 (6 bases). Trimming removed 7 bases at V and 6 bases at J, with 18 bases between. Per the germline V gene, CDR1 is MDHEN and CDR2 is SYDVKM. This CDR3 has 15 amino acids. The CDR3 DNA follows: TGTGCCAGCACCGATCCGGCACAGGGCGCCGGGGAGCTGTTTTTT. It specifies CASTDPAQGAGELFF.

This clonotype was observed a few times. The rearrangement uses TRBV7-8 and TRBJ2-7, with 8 bases identical to TRBD1. There are 15 residues in the CDR3. Germline lookup yields CDR1 SGHVS and CDR2 FQNEAQ. With 5 bases clipped from V and 2 bases from J, the junction kept 8 bases outside the gene matches. The CDR3 sequence is CASSPGQGLTYEQYF. The CDR3 DNA reads as TGTGCCAGCAGCCCCGGACAGGGCCTAACCTACGAGCAGTACTTC.

This chain links TRBV9 with TRBJ2-3; no firm D call. Germline CDR1 SGDLS, CDR2 YYNGEE. V was shortened by 4 bases and J by 5 bases, with 14 bases between the two germline ends. This CDR3 region has 14 residues. The CDR3 DNA is TGTGCCAGCAGCCCCTTCAACGGTGGAGATACGCAGTATTTT. This codes for CASSPFNGGDTQYF.

This rearrangement joins TRBV28 to TRBJ1-6; possibly TRBD1 for D (5 bases). CDR3 size: 15 residues. Per germline, CDR1 MDHEN and CDR2 SYDVKM. V gave up 2 bases and J gave up 5 bases, with 10 bases separating them. CDR3 bases: TGTGCCAGCAGTTTAGCGGGACGGAATAATTCACCCCTCCACTTT. It encodes CASSLAGRNNSPLHF.

The chain uses TRBV30 and TRBJ2-7; 8 bases map to TRBD1. Germline lookup yields CDR1 GTSNPN and CDR2 SVGIG (reference sequence). V shed 8 bases, J shed 3 bases, and the junction held 9 bases outside the gene matches. The CDR3 sequence is 13 residues long. The CDR3 bases are TGTGCCAGACCGGACAGGGATTACTACGAGCAGTACTTC. This codes for CARPDRDYYEQYF.

The chain links TRBV7-9 to TRBJ1-2, with 8 bases identical to TRBD1. The ends lost 5 bases at V and 4 bases at J; junction bases unmatched: 6. The V gene's germline CDR1 is SEHNR and CDR2 FQNEAQ (reference sequence). The CDR3 extends over 14 amino acids. CDR3 bases: TGTGCCAGCAGCCAGGACAGGGTTTTCTATGGCTACACCTTC. This codes for CASSQDRVFYGYTF. The entire variable domain, with the rest obtained from reference TRBV7-9 and TRBJ1-2, is as follows: DTGVSQNPRHKITKRGQNVTFRCDPISEHNRLYWYRQTLGQGPEFLTYFQNEAQLEKSRLLSDRFSAERPKGSFSTLEIQRTEQGDSAMYLCASSQDRVFYGYTFGSGTRLTVV.

This clonotype has a handful of counts. The chain is built from TRBV29-1 and TRBJ2-1; D is ambiguous. CDR3 length: 10 amino acids. Trimming shortened V by 7 bases and J by 9 bases, and 10 bases separated the two germline ends. Per germline, CDR1 SQVTM and CDR2 ANQGSEA. The CDR3 reads CSGTLTEQFF. CDR3 nucleotides: TGCAGCGGAACACTAACTGAGCAGTTCTTC.

This clonotype was picked up many times. CDR3 bases: TGCAGCGTTGAACCGGGACAGGGGGTTAAGACCCAGTACTTC. Protein: CSVEPGQGVKTQYF. V usage is TRBV29-1 and J usage is TRBJ2-5; TRBD1 agrees at 11 bases. V was pared by 2 bases and J by 6 bases, with 5 bases of the junction left unmatched. The germline gives CDR1 SQVTM, CDR2 ANQGSEA. The CDR3 has 14 amino acids.

This clonotype was found many times. The J gene is TRBJ1-1, the V gene TRBV20-1; D not certain. Germline loops: CDR1 DFQATT, CDR2 SNEGSKA (reference sequence). The CDR3 length is 14 residues. Trimming removed 2 bases at V and 8 bases at J, with 18 bases between. CDR3 in DNA: TGCAGTGCTAGACCCCCCTCCGCCCGGGCCGAAGCTTTCTTT. It specifies CSARPPSARAEAFF.

In this sample, this clonotype turned up a few times. J is TRBJ1-1 and V is TRBV2, with a tentative D call TRBD1 (5 bases). Germline assignment: CDR1 SNHLY and CDR2 FYNNEI. CDR3 length: 14 amino acids. Trimming removed 6 bases at V and 2 bases at J, with 13 bases between. This CDR3 reads CASRATDQNTEAFF. CDR3 in DNA: TGTGCCAGCAGGGCGACAGACCAAAACACTGAAGCTTTCTTT.

The chain recombines TRBV28 with TRBJ2-3; 13 bases fit TRBD2. There are 15 residues in the CDR3. V shed 7 bases and J 3 bases; nucleotides not matched to a gene: 4. Germline V gene data show CDR1 as MDHEN and CDR2 as SYDVKM. CDR3 sequence reads: CASTMTSGRTDTQYF. The CDR3 region has the DNA TGTGCCAGCACCATGACTAGCGGGAGGACAGATACGCAGTATTTT.

Only a few counts were recorded for this clonotype. V usage is TRBV4-1 and J usage is TRBJ2-2, with 10 bases aligning to TRBD1. Trimming took 1 base from V and 4 from J; bases not matched to a gene: 0. Looked up from germline, CDR1 is MGHRA and CDR2 is YSYEKL. The CDR3 loop spans 15 amino acids. The DNA of the CDR3 is TGCGCCAGCAGCCAAGGGACAGGGGGCACCGGGGAGCTGTTTTTT. Translated, it gives CASSQGTGGTGELFF.

The table lists this clonotype with a few counts. This sequence joins TRBV2 and TRBJ2-5; 10 nucleotides match TRBD1. The CDR3 loop spans 15 amino acids. Trimming cost V 4 bases and J 4 bases; bases outside gene matches: 6. The V gene's germline CDR1 is SNHLY and CDR2 FYNNEI. CDR3 region: CASSGRDRGGETQYF. As DNA, the CDR3 is TGTGCCAGCAGTGGCCGGGACAGGGGTGGAGAGACCCAGTACTTC. Full variable domain (missing parts from reference TRBV2 and TRBJ2-5): EPEVTQTPSHQVTQMGQEVILRCVPISNHLYFYWYRQILGQKVEFLVSFYNNEISEKSEIFDDQFSVERPDGSNFTLKIRSTKLEDSAMYFCASSGRDRGGETQYFGPGTRLLVL.

This clonotype was detected many times. The chain is built from TRBV15 and TRBJ2-4, with 10 bases lining up with TRBD1. CDR3 length: 21 residues. Germline trimming cut 5 bases from V and 2 bases from J; bases unmatched to any gene: 21. The germline V gene encodes CDR1 LNHNV and CDR2 YYDKDF (reference sequence). The CDR3 is CATSLNFLGGTGDRPKNIQYF. The CDR3 nucleotides are TGTGCCACCAGCTTGAACTTCCTAGGGGGGACAGGGGATCGGCCCAAAAACATTCAGTACTTC.

This clonotype was found a few times. The chain has TRBV5-1 and TRBJ2-5, with D perhaps matching TRBD2 (6 bases). The CDR3 runs to 15 residues. From germline, CDR1 is SGHRS and CDR2 YFSETQ. Trimming cost V 4 bases and J 3 bases, with 16 bases left between them. Written as DNA, the CDR3 is TGCGCCAGCAGCCTGGAGGGGACGGGGAAAGAGACCCAGTACTTC. Its protein is CASSLEGTGKETQYF.